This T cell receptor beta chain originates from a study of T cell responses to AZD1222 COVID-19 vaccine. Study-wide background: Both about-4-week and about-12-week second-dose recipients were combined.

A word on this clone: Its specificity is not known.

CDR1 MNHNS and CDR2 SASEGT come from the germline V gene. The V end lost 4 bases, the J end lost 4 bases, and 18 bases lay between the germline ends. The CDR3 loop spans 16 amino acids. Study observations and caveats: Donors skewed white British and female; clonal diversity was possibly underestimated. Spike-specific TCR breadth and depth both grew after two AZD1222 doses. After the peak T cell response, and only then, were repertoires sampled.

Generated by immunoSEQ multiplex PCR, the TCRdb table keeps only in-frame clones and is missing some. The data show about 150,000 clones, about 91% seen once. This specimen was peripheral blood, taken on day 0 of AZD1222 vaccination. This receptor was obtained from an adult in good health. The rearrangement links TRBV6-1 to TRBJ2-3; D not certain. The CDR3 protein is CASSAHLGNFPDTQYF. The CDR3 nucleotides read TGTGCCAGCAGTGCCCATCTAGGGAACTTTCCAGATACGCAGTATTTT.